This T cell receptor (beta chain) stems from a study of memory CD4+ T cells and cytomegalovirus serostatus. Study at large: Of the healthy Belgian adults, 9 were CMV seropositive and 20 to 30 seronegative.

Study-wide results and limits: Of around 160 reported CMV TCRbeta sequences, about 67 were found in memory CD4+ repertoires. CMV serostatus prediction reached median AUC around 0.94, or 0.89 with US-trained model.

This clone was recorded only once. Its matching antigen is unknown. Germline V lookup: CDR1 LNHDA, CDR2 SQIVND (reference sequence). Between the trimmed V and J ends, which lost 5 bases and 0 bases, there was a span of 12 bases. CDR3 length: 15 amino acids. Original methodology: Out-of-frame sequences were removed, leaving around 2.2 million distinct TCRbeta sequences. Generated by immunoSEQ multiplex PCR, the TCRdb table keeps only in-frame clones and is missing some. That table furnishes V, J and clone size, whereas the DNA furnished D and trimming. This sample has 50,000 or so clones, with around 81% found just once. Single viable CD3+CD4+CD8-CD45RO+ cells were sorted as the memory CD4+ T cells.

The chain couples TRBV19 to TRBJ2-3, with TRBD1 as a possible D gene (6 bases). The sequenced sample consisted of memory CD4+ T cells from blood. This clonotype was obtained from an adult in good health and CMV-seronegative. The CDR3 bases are TGTGCCAGTAGTGTTTACAGGGAGAGCACAGATACGCAGTATTTT. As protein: CASSVYRESTDTQYF.